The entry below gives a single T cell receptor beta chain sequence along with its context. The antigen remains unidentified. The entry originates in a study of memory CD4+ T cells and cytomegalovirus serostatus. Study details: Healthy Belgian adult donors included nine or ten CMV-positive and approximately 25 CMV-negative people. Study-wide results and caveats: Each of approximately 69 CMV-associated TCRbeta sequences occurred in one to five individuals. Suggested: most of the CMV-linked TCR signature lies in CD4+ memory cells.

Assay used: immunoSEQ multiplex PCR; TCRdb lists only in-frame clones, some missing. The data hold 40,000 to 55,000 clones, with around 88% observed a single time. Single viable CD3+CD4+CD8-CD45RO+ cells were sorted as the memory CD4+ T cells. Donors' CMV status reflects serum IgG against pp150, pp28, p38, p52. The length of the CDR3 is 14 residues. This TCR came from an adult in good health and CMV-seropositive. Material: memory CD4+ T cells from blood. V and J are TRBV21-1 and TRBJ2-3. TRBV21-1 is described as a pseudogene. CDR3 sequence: CASSKDNGTDTQYF. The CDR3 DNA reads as TGTGCCAGCAGCAAAGACAACGGGACCGATACGCAGTATTTT.